The clone carrying this T cell receptor (beta chain) was seen just once. The sample belongs to a study of shared clonotypes between healthy human individuals. Clones were sequenced by immunoSEQ multiplex PCR, and TCRdb holds only the in-frame ones, with some missing. The sample comprises approximately 2,200,000 clones, about 92% of which are singletons, and approximately 1.7% rests with the top ten. The V gene's germline CDR1 is WSHSY and CDR2 SAAADI. V lost 2 bases and J lost 5; bases outside the gene matches: 12. The CDR3 extends over 18 amino acids. Naive CD8 isolation took CD45RO-negative cells positively selected for CCR7 and excluded terminally differentiated effector memory CD45RA+ cells.

The chain employs TRBV10-2 and TRBJ2-7, with 13 bases fitting TRBD2. The receptor's source is a man between 18 and 35 years old in good health. Some clones in this sample may be carry-over from other donors' samples. Sequencing input: naive CD8+ T cells from PBMCs. The CDR3 sequence: CASSETRTSGRSVDEQYF. The CDR3 region has the DNA TGCGCCAGCAGTGAGACCCGGACTAGCGGGAGATCAGTAGACGAGCAGTACTTC.